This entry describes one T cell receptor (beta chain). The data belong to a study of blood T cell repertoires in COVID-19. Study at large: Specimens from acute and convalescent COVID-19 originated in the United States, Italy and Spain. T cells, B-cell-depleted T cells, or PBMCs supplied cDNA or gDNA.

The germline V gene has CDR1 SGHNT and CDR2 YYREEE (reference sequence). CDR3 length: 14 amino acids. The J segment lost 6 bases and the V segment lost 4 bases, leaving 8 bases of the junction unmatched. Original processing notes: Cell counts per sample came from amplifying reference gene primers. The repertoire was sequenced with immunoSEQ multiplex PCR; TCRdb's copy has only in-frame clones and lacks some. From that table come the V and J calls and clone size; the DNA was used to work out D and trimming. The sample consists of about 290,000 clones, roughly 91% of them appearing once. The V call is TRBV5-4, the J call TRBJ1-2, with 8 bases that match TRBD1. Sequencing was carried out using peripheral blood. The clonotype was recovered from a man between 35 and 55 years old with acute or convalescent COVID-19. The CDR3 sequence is CASSLYGQGNGYTF. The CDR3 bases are TGTGCCAGCAGCCTATATGGACAGGGAAATGGCTACACCTTC.